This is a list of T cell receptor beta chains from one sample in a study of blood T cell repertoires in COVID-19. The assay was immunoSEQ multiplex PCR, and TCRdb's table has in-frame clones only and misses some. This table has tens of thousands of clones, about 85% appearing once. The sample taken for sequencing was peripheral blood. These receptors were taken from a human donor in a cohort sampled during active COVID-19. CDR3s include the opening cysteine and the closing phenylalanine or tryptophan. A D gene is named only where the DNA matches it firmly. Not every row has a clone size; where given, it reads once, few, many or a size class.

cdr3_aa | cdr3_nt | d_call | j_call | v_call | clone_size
CASSLVGANSPLHF | TGTGCCAGCAGCTTAGTGGGGGCGAATTCACCCCTCCACTTT | . | TRBJ1-6 | TRBV11-2 | .
CASSALGTGAFF | TGTGCCAGCAGCGCCCTCGGGACAGGCGCTTTCTTT | TRBD1 | TRBJ1-1 | TRBV9 | .
CASSLDGGTKTQYF | TGTGCCAGCAGCTTGGACGGGGGGACCAAGACCCAGTACTTC | TRBD2 | TRBJ2-5 | TRBV7-3 | .
CASSASSREQYF | TGTGCCAGCAGCGCCTCCTCCAGGGAGCAGTACTTC | . | TRBJ2-7 | TRBV13 | .
CASSLAGLSNQPQHF | TGCGCCAGCAGCTTGGCTGGGCTTAGCAATCAGCCCCAGCATTTT | . | TRBJ1-5 | TRBV5-1 | .
CASSLSGSGTGELFF | TGTGCCAGCAGCTTGTCCGGTTCAGGAACCGGGGAGCTGTTTTTT | . | TRBJ2-2 | TRBV7-3 | once
CATSTDTVPPYWELFF | TGTGCCACCAGCACAGATACTGTCCCCCCTTACTGGGAGCTGTTTTTT | . | TRBJ2-2 | TRBV15 | .
CSVKGQGRNEQYF | TGCAGCGTTAAGGGACAGGGAAGAAACGAGCAGTACTTC | TRBD1 | TRBJ2-7 | TRBV29-1 | .
CASSPNRGGGYGYTF | TGCGCCAGCAGCCCGAACCGCGGGGGAGGCTATGGCTACACCTTC | . | TRBJ1-2 | TRBV4-3 | .
CASSRILWDRGDSPLHF | TGTGCCAGCAGTCGGATACTATGGGACAGGGGGGATTCACCCCTCCACTTT | TRBD1 | TRBJ1-6 | TRBV6-4 | .